Listed here are 12 T cell receptor beta chains from one sample, sequenced in a study of CD8 T cells in ankylosing spondylitis (dated by TCRdb to the late 2010s). Study-level results and caveats: A TCR beta motif of several highly homologous amino acid variants appeared characteristic of blood from ankylosing spondylitis patients.

For these TCRs, the target antigens are not known. Library generation was performed with 5' RACE. The reads were generated on an Illumina HiSeq 2500. Through fastp at Q25 and MiXCR, TCRdb rebuilt clones from the public reads, retaining in-frame beta chains. Identical CDR3 protein sequences are pooled into one entry, listed with their most common genes and DNA. A total of approximately 440,000 distinct CDR3 sequences appear in this sample, roughly 15% of them only once. The biggest ten clones account for 0.95% to 1.1% of the sample. Material: blood, either unsorted or a sorted T cell fraction (not recorded which). The source of these receptors is a male donor with ankylosing spondylitis.

The V and J genes are TRBV4-3 and TRBJ2-4; the D gene is possibly TRBD1 (5 bases). V was cut by 0 bases and J by 12 bases, with 18 bases left in between. The germline gives CDR1 LGHNA, CDR2 YSLEER. The CDR3 runs 15 residues. This CDR3 is CASSQDERLPQGQYF. CDR3 nucleotide sequence: TGCGCCAGCAGCCAAGATGAGCGACTTCCGCAGGGTCAGTACTTC.

This rearrangement joins TRBV29-1 to TRBJ2-1; 12 bases align to TRBD2. Germline lookup yields CDR1 SQVTM and CDR2 ANQGSEA. This CDR3 comprises 14 residues. V was pared by 3 bases and J by 7 bases, with 4 bases of the junction left unmatched. CDR3 region: CSVDDGLAGNEQFF. DNA of the CDR3: TGCAGCGTTGATGACGGACTAGCGGGAAATGAGCAGTTCTTC.

The CDR3 bases are TGCGCCAGCAGCCTGACAGGGAGGGACGTTGAAGCTTTCTTT. Translated, it gives CASSLTGRDVEAFF. V and J are TRBV5-1 and TRBJ1-1, with 7 bases identical to TRBD1. This CDR3 comprises 14 residues. Trimming at V came to 4 bases and at J to 7 bases, leaving 10 bases not matched to a gene. CDR1 is SGHRS and CDR2 is YFSETQ in the germline V gene.

J is TRBJ1-2 and V is TRBV20-1, with D possibly TRBD1 on 5 matching bases. Germline loops: CDR1 DFQATT, CDR2 SNEGSKA (reference sequence). This CDR3 has 13 residues. Trimming removed 6 bases at V and 0 bases at J, with 11 bases between. The CDR3 bases are TGCAGTGCCCCCCGGGGGACTAACTATGGCTACACCTTC. This codes for CSAPRGTNYGYTF.

This chain connects TRBV29-1 to TRBJ1-2; 7 nucleotides align to TRBD1. The V and J ends lost 8 bases and 4 bases, in that order; junction bases with no gene match: 13. CDR3 length: 14 residues. Germline V gene sequence: CDR1 SQVTM, CDR2 ANQGSEA. CDR3 in DNA: TGCAGCCCTCCCCACAGGGGTCGTCCCTATGGCTACACCTTC. Protein sequence: CSPPHRGRPYGYTF.

The chain links TRBV29-1 to TRBJ2-3; 8 positions match TRBD1. V gave up 5 bases and J gave up 6 bases; unmatched junction bases: 1. CDR1 and CDR2 (germline): SQVTM, ANQGSEA. The CDR3 is 11 residues long. Here the CDR3 reads CSVRQGDTQYF. The CDR3 nucleotides read TGCAGCGTTAGACAGGGGGATACGCAGTATTTT.

This chain connects TRBV20-1 to TRBJ2-3; D gene unclear. Deletions cut 2 bases from V and 0 bases from J, with 12 bases between. The CDR3 has 15 residues. Germline CDR1 reads DFQATT; CDR2 reads SNEGSKA (reference sequence). The CDR3 sequence: CSARSTGTSTDTQYF. Written as DNA, the CDR3 is TGCAGTGCTAGATCAACCGGCACCAGCACAGATACGCAGTATTTT.

This clonotype was seen ten or more times. The chain employs TRBV12-3 or TRBV12-4 and TRBJ1-2; 7 positions agree with TRBD1. The V gene end was trimmed by 5 bases and the J gene end by 8 bases; junction bases not matched to a gene: 11. The length of the CDR3 is 14 residues. CDR3 residues: CASSPQQGMGGYTF. The DNA of the CDR3 is TGTGCCAGCAGTCCACAACAGGGGATGGGCGGCTACACCTTC.

The sample holds a few counts of this clonotype. The chain employs TRBV7-8 and TRBJ1-4, with 7 bases fitting TRBD1. CDR3 length: 15 amino acids. Germline values: CDR1 SGHVS, CDR2 FQNEAQ. With V trimmed by 4 bases and J by 7 bases, 9 bases remained unmatched. As DNA, the CDR3 is TGTGCCAGCAGCTCCAGACAGGGCGGGGGTGAAAAACTGTTTTTT. This gives the protein CASSSRQGGGEKLFF.

The CDR3 DNA reads as TGTGCCAGCAGGACCGTTGGGACAGAAATAAAGCAGTACTTC. It codes for CASRTVGTEIKQYF. The J gene is TRBJ2-7, the V gene TRBV11-2, with TRBD1 identical over 7 bases. The CDR3 sequence is 14 residues long. Trimming cost V 6 bases and J 8 bases; bases outside gene matches: 13. Germline CDR1 is SGHAT and CDR2 is FQNNGV.

This chain uses TRBV29-1 with TRBJ2-3; the D gene could be TRBD1 or TRBD2 (5 bases each). Germline V gene lookup returns CDR1 SQVTM and CDR2 ANQGSEA. The CDR3 length is 14 residues. V was cut by 4 bases and J by 6 bases, with 17 bases left in between. The CDR3 DNA follows: TGCAGCGTTGTTGGGGCTTCGGGAACGGATACGCAGTATTTT. Amino acids: CSVVGASGTDTQYF.

The chain carries TRBV14 and TRBJ1-2; 8 bases fit TRBD1. Trimming removed 1 base from V and 6 bases from J; junction bases left unmatched: 4. The CDR3 length is 14 residues. CDR1 is SGHDN, CDR2 FVKESK, per germline. Here the CDR3 reads CASSQGNRGNGYTF. CDR3 nucleotides: TGTGCCAGCAGCCAAGGGAACAGGGGGAATGGCTACACCTTC.